This entry lists 18 T cell receptor beta chains sequenced from one sample in a study of T cell clones after liver transplantation. Data came from immunoSEQ multiplex PCR; TCRdb stores just in-frame clones and leaves some out. The sample lists 9,000 to 10,000 clones; roughly 85% were seen once. The specimen comprised CD8+ T cells from blood, sampled before liver transplant. The origin of the receptors is a human donor who received a liver transplant.

The chain joins TRBV30 to TRBJ2-1; D possibly corresponds to TRBD1 (6 bases). The CDR3 covers 14 residues. V was cut by 1 base and J by 9 bases, with 16 bases left in between. Germline CDR1 is GTSNPN and CDR2 is SVGIG (reference sequence). CDR3 region: CAWSEQGFGSEQFF. Here the CDR3 DNA reads TGTGCCTGGAGTGAACAGGGCTTTGGGAGTGAGCAGTTCTTC.

The chain uses TRBV4-1 and TRBJ2-2, with D tentatively TRBD2 (6 bases). V dropped 3 bases and J dropped 3 bases, with 8 bases sitting between them. CDR1 MGHRA and CDR2 YSYEKL come from the germline V gene. The CDR3 consists of 14 residues. The CDR3 DNA reads TGCGCCAGCAGCCACAGGGAGGACACCGGGGAGCTGTTTTTT. Protein sequence: CASSHREDTGELFF.

A single count supports this clone. J is TRBJ2-5 and V is TRBV4-2, with TRBD2 matching 8 bases. This CDR3 is 19 amino acids long. The germline V gene encodes CDR1 LGHNA and CDR2 YNFKEQ. With V trimmed by 4 bases and J by 7 bases, 23 bases remained unmatched. CDR3 sequence (DNA): TGTGCCAGCAGCCCCCAACTAGCGGTTGGGGGGGCCGAAGCAGGGACCCAGTACTTC. It translates to CASSPQLAVGGAEAGTQYF.

The chain uses TRBV6-6 and TRBJ2-5; D remains ambiguous. V lost 0 bases and J 2 bases, leaving 4 bases between the germline ends. The germline V gene has CDR1 MNHNY and CDR2 SVGAGI (reference sequence). The CDR3 spans 13 residues. The CDR3 nucleotides are TGTGCCAGCAGTTACTCCCCGCAAGAGACCCAGTACTTC. This codes for CASSYSPQETQYF.

This rearrangement joins TRBV19 to TRBJ1-2; 7 bases line up with TRBD1. This CDR3 region has 15 residues. V dropped 4 bases and J dropped 7; count of bases not matched to a gene: 12. Germline lookup yields CDR1 LNHDA and CDR2 SQIVND (reference sequence). CDR3: CASSKKGGAVSGYTF. DNA of the CDR3: TGTGCCAGTAGTAAAAAAGGGGGCGCGGTGAGTGGCTACACCTTC.

This rearrangement joins TRBV21-1 to TRBJ2-1; the table's TRBD2 call for D was not verified on the DNA. TRBV21-1 is a known pseudogene. The CDR3 has 17 residues. The CDR3 region has the DNA TGTGCCAGCAGCAAACCCCTAGGGACTAGCGGGAGTGATGAGCAGTTCTTC. Its translation: CASSKPLGTSGSDEQFF.

This rearrangement joins TRBV29-1 to TRBJ2-1, with 8 bases matching TRBD2. This CDR3 has 19 residues. V was pared by 0 bases and J by 3 bases, with 16 bases of the junction left unmatched. Germline CDR1 SQVTM, CDR2 ANQGSEA. CDR3 in DNA: TGCAGCGTTGAAGATAGGGGGTCCCCGGGACTAGAGATCTACAATGAGCAGTTCTTC. As protein: CSVEDRGSPGLEIYNEQFF.

This CDR3 reads CASCEGPNTGELFF. CDR3 sequence (DNA): TGTGCAAGTTGTGAGGGTCCGAACACCGGGGAGCTGTTTTTT. The rearrangement joins TRBV7-3 to TRBJ2-2; D perhaps matches TRBD2 (5 bases). The germline V gene encodes CDR1 SGHTA and CDR2 FQGTGA. The CDR3 consists of 14 residues.

The rearrangement links TRBV27 to TRBJ1-6; 10 bases agree with TRBD1. The CDR3 totals 15 residues. Germline CDR1 MNHEY, CDR2 SMNVEV (reference sequence). Losses at the gene ends were 6 bases for V and 8 bases for J; bases not matched to a gene: 7. This CDR3 is CASSPGTGVYSPLHF. CDR3 coding DNA: TGTGCCAGCAGCCCCGGGACAGGGGTTTATTCACCCCTCCACTTT.

This sequence joins TRBV5-1 and TRBJ2-1, with D possibly being TRBD2 (6 bases). This CDR3 spans 14 amino acids. Germline loops: CDR1 SGHRS, CDR2 YFSETQ. The germline V and J ends were trimmed by 4 bases and 7 bases, with 15 bases remaining between them. This chain's CDR3 is CASSLGGGVNEQFF. The CDR3 nucleotides read TGCGCCAGCAGCCTGGGGGGAGGAGTTAATGAGCAGTTCTTC.

This clone has a handful of counts. The V gene is TRBV2, the J gene TRBJ2-7, with a tentative D call TRBD1 (5 bases). The CDR3 loop spans 16 amino acids. Germline V gives CDR1 SNHLY, CDR2 FYNNEI. V lost 0 bases and J lost 0, with 12 bases in between. The CDR3: CASSEALGPSSYEQYF. In DNA, the CDR3 is TGTGCCAGCAGTGAAGCGTTGGGGCCCAGCTCCTACGAGCAGTACTTC. Full variable domain (remainder filled in from reference TRBV2 and TRBJ2-7): EPEVTQTPSHQVTQMGQEVILRCVPISNHLYFYWYRQILGQKVEFLVSFYNNEISEKSEIFDDQFSVERPDGSNFTLKIRSTKLEDSAMYFCASSEALGPSSYEQYFGPGTRLTVT.

This clone has just one count. This chain links TRBV5-6 with TRBJ2-3; the D gene is possibly TRBD1 (5 bases). V dropped 0 bases and J dropped 5 bases, with 13 bases sitting between them. Germline-derived CDR1 and CDR2 are SGHDT and YYEEEE. The CDR3 is 15 residues long. CDR3 nucleotide sequence: TGTGCCAGCAGCTTGGAGTCAGGGCAAGGAGATACGCAGTATTTT. As protein: CASSLESGQGDTQYF.

V is TRBV9 and J is TRBJ2-7; 9 nucleotides align to TRBD1. This CDR3 is 14 amino acids long. Trimming at V came to 3 bases and at J to 4 bases, leaving 5 bases not matched to a gene. Germline V lookup: CDR1 SGDLS, CDR2 YYNGEE. The DNA of the CDR3 is TGTGCCAGCAGCGCCCGGGACAGGGCTTACGAGCAGTACTTC. This codes for CASSARDRAYEQYF.

V and J are TRBV19 and TRBJ2-1; maybe TRBD2 (6 bases). V shed 5 bases and J shed 7 bases, with 12 bases lying between them. CDR1 LNHDA and CDR2 SQIVND come from the germline V gene (reference sequence). This CDR3 contains 13 residues. The DNA of the CDR3 is TGTGCCAGTAGTGCTGGGACTGGAAATGAGCAGTTCTTC. Its translation: CASSAGTGNEQFF.

Relative to its sample, this clone is large. The CDR3 sequence is CASSDQGADYEKLFF. The CDR3 nucleotides read TGTGCCAGCAGTGATCAGGGGGCGGATTATGAAAAACTGTTTTTT. The J gene is TRBJ1-4, the V gene TRBV2, with 8 nucleotides matching TRBD1. Germline CDR1 SNHLY, CDR2 FYNNEI. V trimming: 3 bases; J trimming: 6 bases; junction bases outside the gene matches: 6. The CDR3 is made up of 15 amino acids.

The chain couples TRBV6-4 to TRBJ2-3, with 9 nucleotides matching TRBD2. Per germline, CDR1 MRHNA and CDR2 SNTAGT. V dropped 4 bases and J dropped 4; count of bases not matched to a gene: 3. The CDR3 covers 14 residues. CDR3 amino acids: CASSVAGESDTQYF. The DNA for the CDR3 is TGTGCCAGCAGTGTAGCGGGAGAGTCAGATACGCAGTATTTT.

The chain joins TRBV5-1 to TRBJ2-1; D gene uncertain. The germline CDR1 and CDR2 sequences are SGHRS and YFSETQ. V lost 6 bases to trimming and J lost 4 bases, with 17 bases between them. This CDR3 contains 15 residues. The CDR3 protein is CASIPEAGLYNEQFF. The CDR3 bases are TGCGCCAGCATCCCAGAGGCAGGCCTTTACAATGAGCAGTTCTTC. Together with reference TRBV5-1 and TRBJ2-1, the CDR3 gives the full variable domain: KAGVTQTPRYLIKTRGQQVTLSCSPISGHRSVSWYQQTPGQGLQFLFEYFSETQRNKGNFPGRFSGRQFSNSRSEMNVSTLELGDSALYLCASIPEAGLYNEQFFGPGTRLTVL.

The genes are TRBV11-2 and TRBJ2-7; TRBD1 agrees at 10 bases. Trimming cost V 5 bases and J 5 bases; bases outside gene matches: 6. Germline assignment: CDR1 SGHAT and CDR2 FQNNGV. CDR3 size: 14 residues. DNA for the CDR3: TGTGCCAGCAGCCCTGGGACAGGGGTGGACGAGCAGTACTTC. Translating it yields CASSPGTGVDEQYF.